Listed below are T cell receptor beta chains from one sample, sequenced in a study of cytomegalovirus exposure and HLA in healthy donors. The protocol was immunoSEQ multiplex PCR, while the TCRdb copy is restricted to in-frame clones and leaves out a portion. Here the sample spans 100,000 to 150,000 clones, approximately 72% being singletons. The sample comprised PBMCs. Receptors originate from a man aged 55-75 years in good health and CMV-seropositive. The CDR3 runs from the conserved cysteine through the conserved F or W. D genes are given only for firm matches. Clone size, where shown, is once, few, many, or a class for clones that have expanded.

j_gene: TRBJ2-2
v_gene: TRBV30
abundance: few
d_gene: -
CDR3nt: TGTGCCTGGAGTGTCCCGGCAGGGATGAACACCGGGGAGCTGTTTTTT
CDR3aa: CAWSVPAGMNTGELFF

j_gene: TRBJ1-1
v_gene: TRBV7-3
abundance: -
d_gene: -
CDR3nt: TGTGCCAGCAGCTTCCTCAGGGGCAACACTGAAGCTTTCTTT
CDR3aa: CASSFLRGNTEAFF

j_gene: TRBJ1-1
v_gene: TRBV4-1
abundance: -
d_gene: -
CDR3nt: TGCGCCAGCAGCCAGACTGTGAACACTGAAGCTTTCTTT
CDR3aa: CASSQTVNTEAFF

j_gene: TRBJ2-7
v_gene: TRBV18
abundance: many
d_gene: TRBD1
CDR3nt: TGTGCCAGCTCACAGAGAGGGGGCCCCTACGAGCAGTACTTC
CDR3aa: CASSQRGGPYEQYF

j_gene: TRBJ2-2
v_gene: TRBV29-1
abundance: -
d_gene: TRBD1
CDR3nt: TGCAGCGCCAGGACAGGGATTGACACCGGGGAGCTGTTTTTT
CDR3aa: CSARTGIDTGELFF

j_gene: TRBJ1-1
v_gene: TRBV7-9
abundance: -
d_gene: -
CDR3nt: TGTGCCAGCAGCTTAGAGGCAGCCGGGGACACTGAAGCTTTCTTT
CDR3aa: CASSLEAAGDTEAFF

j_gene: TRBJ1-1
v_gene: TRBV7-9
abundance: -
d_gene: TRBD1
CDR3nt: TGTGCCAGCAGCTTAGGGGACAGGGAATGGTACGACACTGAAGCTTTCTTT
CDR3aa: CASSLGDREWYDTEAFF

j_gene: TRBJ2-1
v_gene: TRBV20-1
abundance: -
d_gene: -
CDR3nt: TGCAGTGCTAGACTAGACAGCGAGCAGTTCTTC
CDR3aa: CSARLDSEQFF

j_gene: TRBJ1-1
v_gene: TRBV7-2
abundance: -
d_gene: -
CDR3nt: TGTGCCAGCAGCACTAGCGGGATGTGGGACTTAAACACTGAAGCTTTCTTT
CDR3aa: CASSTSGMWDLNTEAFF

j_gene: TRBJ2-6
v_gene: TRBV23-1
abundance: -
d_gene: TRBD1
CDR3nt: TGCGCCAGCAGTCAGAATAGGACAGGTCCCATCGGGGCCAACGTCCTGACTTTC
CDR3aa: CASSQNRTGPIGANVLTF

j_gene: TRBJ2-7
v_gene: TRBV11-2
abundance: -
d_gene: -
CDR3nt: TGTGCCAGCAGCCGGTTAGAGAGGGAGCAGTACTTC
CDR3aa: CASSRLEREQYF

j_gene: TRBJ1-5
v_gene: TRBV6-4
abundance: -
d_gene: -
CDR3nt: TGTGCCAGCAGTTGGGCGGCGGGGAGCAATCAGCCCCAGCATTTT
CDR3aa: CASSWAAGSNQPQHF

j_gene: TRBJ2-7
v_gene: TRBV6-1
abundance: -
d_gene: TRBD2
CDR3nt: TGTGCCAGCAGCCCGGCTAGCGGTTACGAGCAGTACTTC
CDR3aa: CASSPASGYEQYF

j_gene: TRBJ2-3
v_gene: TRBV18
abundance: -
d_gene: TRBD1
CDR3nt: TGTGCCAGCTCACCCAGGACAGGTGCAGATACGCAGTATTTT
CDR3aa: CASSPRTGADTQYF

j_gene: TRBJ1-5
v_gene: TRBV2
abundance: few
d_gene: -
CDR3nt: TGTGCCAGCACCCAGAGTTCCGGGAGTCAGCCCCAGCATTTT
CDR3aa: CASTQSSGSQPQHF

j_gene: TRBJ1-2
v_gene: TRBV19
abundance: many
d_gene: -
CDR3nt: TGTGCCAGTAGTACCGGGAGAACTTATGGCTACACCTTC
CDR3aa: CASSTGRTYGYTF

j_gene: TRBJ1-2
v_gene: TRBV9
abundance: -
d_gene: -
CDR3nt: TGTGCCAGCAGCTCACCAACCTACTCTAACTATGGCTACACCTTC
CDR3aa: CASSSPTYSNYGYTF

j_gene: TRBJ1-1
v_gene: TRBV19
abundance: -
d_gene: TRBD1
CDR3nt: TGTGCCAGTAGTATAGGTCGGACAGGGGTGAACACTGAAGCTTTCTTT
CDR3aa: CASSIGRTGVNTEAFF

j_gene: TRBJ2-7
v_gene: TRBV2
abundance: -
d_gene: -
CDR3nt: TGTGCCAGCAGTGAGGGGGCCCGCGCCTACGAGCAGTACTTC
CDR3aa: CASSEGARAYEQYF

j_gene: TRBJ2-7
v_gene: TRBV2
abundance: -
d_gene: TRBD2
CDR3nt: TGTGCCAGTACCGAAAGGGCTAGCGGGAGAGTCGTGCAGTACTTC
CDR3aa: CASTERASGRVVQYF

j_gene: TRBJ1-3
v_gene: TRBV6-1
abundance: -
d_gene: TRBD1
CDR3nt: TGTGCCAGCAGTGACCGGGACAGGGGTTTCTCTGGAAACACCATATATTTT
CDR3aa: CASSDRDRGFSGNTIYF

j_gene: TRBJ2-3
v_gene: TRBV5-4
abundance: few
d_gene: -
CDR3nt: TGTGCCAGCAGCTTCGGGGGAGATACGCAGTATTTT
CDR3aa: CASSFGGDTQYF

j_gene: TRBJ1-1
v_gene: TRBV5-4
abundance: -
d_gene: TRBD1
CDR3nt: TGTGCCAGCAGCCCGCCTCGACAGGGTGGGACTGAAGCTTTCTTT
CDR3aa: CASSPPRQGGTEAFF

j_gene: TRBJ1-2
v_gene: TRBV7-9
abundance: few
d_gene: -
CDR3nt: TGTTCCAGCAGCTTAGACCCCGGGATCTATAACTATGGCTACACCTTC
CDR3aa: CSSSLDPGIYNYGYTF

j_gene: TRBJ2-7
v_gene: TRBV11-2
abundance: few
d_gene: TRBD2
CDR3nt: TGTGCCAGCAGCTTCCCAGCGGGGGGGAGCTCCTACGAGCAGTACTTC
CDR3aa: CASSFPAGGSSYEQYF

j_gene: TRBJ1-1
v_gene: TRBV7-9
abundance: -
d_gene: -
CDR3nt: TGTGCCAGCAGCTTGCAGGAGAACACTGAAGCTTTCTTT
CDR3aa: CASSLQENTEAFF

j_gene: TRBJ2-1
v_gene: TRBV25-1
abundance: once
d_gene: -
CDR3nt: TGTGCCAGCAGTGATGTAGATAGCTCCTACAATGAGCAGTTCTTC
CDR3aa: CASSDVDSSYNEQFF

j_gene: TRBJ1-6
v_gene: TRBV5-1
abundance: -
d_gene: -
CDR3nt: TGCGCCAGCAGCCTCGGGAGCAGGAAACCCTCCTATAATTCACCCCTCCACTTT
CDR3aa: CASSLGSRKPSYNSPLHF

j_gene: TRBJ1-6
v_gene: TRBV7-6
abundance: -
d_gene: TRBD1
CDR3nt: TGTGCCAGCACCTGGGGAGGGACAGGGGTTTCACCCCTCCACTTT
CDR3aa: CASTWGGTGVSPLHF

j_gene: TRBJ2-5
v_gene: TRBV5-4
abundance: few
d_gene: TRBD1
CDR3nt: TGTGCCAGCAGCAAACCGGGACAGGGAATCGAGACCCAGTACTTC
CDR3aa: CASSKPGQGIETQYF

j_gene: TRBJ2-7
v_gene: TRBV28
abundance: -
d_gene: -
CDR3nt: TGTGCCAGCAGTACCCCCTACGAGCAGTACTTC
CDR3aa: CASSTPYEQYF